The entry that follows covers one T cell receptor (beta chain) sequence. This clonotype was detected a few times. This clone's antigen is unknown. Base qualities are not recorded, but no much larger clone differs from it by a single base. CDR1 and CDR2, per the germline V gene (reference sequence), are SEHNR and FQNEAQ. The CDR3 runs 15 amino acids, cysteine and phenylalanine included. The retained sequence is limited to the CDR3, 45 bases, with the frame set at the first base. Trimming accounts for 4 bases at V and 4 bases at J, while the number of junction bases matched to no gene is 1. Receptors were amplified or captured by PCR. Instrument used: Illumina HiSeq 2500. To reduce PCR and sequencing biases, unique molecular identifiers were built into the TCR beta cDNA libraries. Per 1 to 10 million input T cells, approximately 500,000 cDNA molecules were obtained, such that each molecule approximated one T cell. The same protocol used for the earlier healthy control dataset was applied to prepare and sequence the patient libraries. Samples belonging to the same batch were prepared together, multiplexed and sequenced on a shared HiSeq lane. As for how the authors treated the data: Raw barcoded reads were processed with MIGEC, and single-read molecular identifier groups were discarded before consensus assembly and CDR3 extraction. Clonotype tables were post-analysed with VDJtools, normalizing diversity by down-sampling all datasets to the smallest sample size. In repertoire overlap clustering, CDR3 amino acid sequences, but not nucleotide sequences, were matched to correct batch-related cross-sample contamination. TCRdb took the public reads, trimmed them with fastp at Q25, ran MiXCR for clone calling and kept in-frame beta chains. Identical CDR3 proteins give one entry, which carries the most common genes and DNA. The V and J calls and clone size come from TCRdb's table, not from the authors' own analysis. Across this sample there are roughly 410,000 distinct CDR3 sequences, with less than 35% seen only once. Over 10% of the sample rests with the top ten.

TCR beta repertoires were profiled from peripheral blood of roughly 13 young patients with multiple sclerosis to demonstrate the VDJtools post-analysis software. The patients with multiple sclerosis were children and adolescents between roughly 6 and 17 years of age. This specimen comes from a study of post-analysis software for immune sequencing data (dated by TCRdb to the mid-2010s). For the wider study: The recorded disease courses included relapsing-remitting, secondary progressive and progressive-relapsing multiple sclerosis, and some patients had no subtype annotation. The multiple sclerosis patient repertoires were compared with about a dozen previously published healthy control repertoires from donors aged 6 to 25 years. A subset of samples was prepared in parallel using single-end sample barcoding, then pooled and co-amplified after Illumina adapter ligation.

The research as a whole found: Direct clustering with F measure showed strong co-clustering of samples prepared in the same batch, prompting a batch-effect correction. Roughly 5 TRBV segments, including TRBV5-6, TRBV5-1 and TRBV20-1, were significantly more frequent in patients than controls. The control group was slightly older than the multiple sclerosis patient group. Compared with controls, multiple sclerosis patients had significantly lower normalized Chao1 diversity, a finding suggesting substantial peripheral T-cell clonal expansion.

This chain is built from TRBV7-9 and TRBJ2-1, with 13 bases matching TRBD2. The sequenced material came from blood. The receptor comes from a girl aged 5-17 years with multiple sclerosis. The DNA sequence is TGTGCCAGCAGCTGGACTAGCGGGGGTTACAATGAGCAGTTCTTC. This is translated as CASSWTSGGYNEQFF.